This T cell receptor beta chain appears in the sequencing data of a study of T cell responses to AZD1222 COVID-19 vaccine. After removal of 3 bases from V and 11 bases from J, the junction contained 14 bases not matched to a gene. Germline-derived CDR1 and CDR2 are GTSNPN and SVGIG (reference sequence). The CDR3 runs to 16 residues. Assay: immunoSEQ multiplex PCR; the TCRdb copy retains only in-frame clones and omits some. The repertoire holds 140,000 or so clones, 85% to 90% seen once, with more than 1.5% in the top ten. This rearrangement joins TRBV30 to TRBJ1-6; 9 bases agree with TRBD1. The sequences come from peripheral blood, collected on day 0 of AZD1222 vaccination. The TCR comes from an adult in good health. CDR3 in amino acids: CAWRPLRTGEEAPLHF. For the CDR3, the DNA is TGTGCCTGGAGGCCCCTCCGGACAGGGGAAGAGGCACCCCTCCACTTT. Full variable domain (remainder filled in from reference TRBV30 and TRBJ1-6): SQTIHQWPATLVQPVGSPLSLECTVEGTSNPNLYWYRQAAGRGLQLLFYSVGIGQISSEVPQNLSASRPQDRQFILSSKKLLLSDSGFYLCAWRPLRTGEEAPLHFGNGTRLTVT.